These T cell receptor beta chains were read from a single sample in a study of T cell responses to AZD1222 COVID-19 vaccine. The data were produced by immunoSEQ multiplex PCR, yet TCRdb's version contains in-frame clones alone and is incomplete. This repertoire shows 100,000 to 150,000 clones, about 90% found once; its top ten account for about 4.2%. The material was peripheral blood, obtained on day 0 of MenACWY control vaccination. The receptors were gathered from an adult in good health. Each CDR3 is given with its conserved first and last residue. A D gene is named only where the DNA matches it firmly. Some rows mark clone size as missing; the rest say once, few, many or name a class of expanded clone.

D: -
size: -
J: TRBJ2-3
V: TRBV7-2
CDR3: CASSLAYTDTQYF
DNA: TGTGCCAGCAGCTTAGCGTACACAGATACGCAGTATTTT

D: -
size: -
J: TRBJ2-1
V: TRBV5-1
CDR3: CASRDGRGKSTYNEQFF
DNA: TGCGCCAGCAGAGATGGGAGGGGGAAATCTACCTACAATGAGCAGTTCTTC

D: -
size: -
J: TRBJ1-1
V: TRBV18
CDR3: CASSPTADTEAFF
DNA: TGTGCCAGCTCACCGACGGCGGACACTGAAGCTTTCTTT

D: TRBD1
size: few
J: TRBJ1-2
V: TRBV6-2/TRBV6-3
CDR3: CASSWTGTNYGYTF
DNA: TGTGCCAGCAGTTGGACAGGGACTAACTATGGCTACACCTTC

D: -
size: once
J: TRBJ1-5
V: TRBV15
CDR3: CATSRGLNSNQPQHF
DNA: TGTGCCACCAGCAGGGGGCTGAATAGCAATCAGCCCCAGCATTTT

D: -
size: -
J: TRBJ2-4
V: TRBV4-2
CDR3: CASSQEGRKAKNIQYF
DNA: TGTGCCAGCAGCCAAGAAGGCCGAAAAGCCAAAAACATTCAGTACTTC

D: TRBD2
size: -
J: TRBJ2-1
V: TRBV11-3
CDR3: CASSLSSTSGGADEQFF
DNA: TGTGCCAGCAGCTTATCTTCGACTAGCGGGGGGGCGGATGAGCAGTTCTTC

D: TRBD2
size: -
J: TRBJ2-7
V: TRBV5-1
CDR3: CASRPGLAGSYEQYF
DNA: TGCGCCAGCAGACCCGGACTAGCGGGGTCCTACGAGCAGTACTTC

D: TRBD2
size: -
J: TRBJ2-3
V: TRBV24-1
CDR3: CATSDFASGSQDTQYF
DNA: TGTGCCACCAGTGATTTCGCTAGCGGGAGTCAGGATACGCAGTATTTT

D: -
size: -
J: TRBJ1-3
V: TRBV2
CDR3: CASTHEGSGNTIYF
DNA: TGTGCCAGCACCCATGAGGGATCTGGAAACACCATATATTTT

D: -
size: -
J: TRBJ2-7
V: TRBV28
CDR3: CASSLRATGLIYEQYF
DNA: TGTGCCAGCAGTTTAAGGGCGACAGGACTTATCTACGAGCAGTACTTC

D: -
size: -
J: TRBJ2-4
V: TRBV19
CDR3: CASLGTVENIQYF
DNA: TGTGCCAGCCTAGGGACCGTGGAAAACATTCAGTACTTC

D: -
size: -
J: TRBJ2-5
V: TRBV11-3
CDR3: CASSLDIQETQYF
DNA: TGTGCCAGCAGCCTAGACATCCAAGAGACCCAGTACTTC

D: -
size: -
J: TRBJ1-5
V: TRBV19
CDR3: CASSESRWPQHF
DNA: TGTGCCAGTAGTGAGTCGAGGTGGCCCCAGCATTTT

D: -
size: -
J: TRBJ2-5
V: TRBV11-2
CDR3: CASSLVYREETQYF
DNA: TGTGCCAGCAGCTTAGTCTACAGGGAAGAGACCCAGTACTTC

D: -
size: -
J: TRBJ2-6
V: TRBV5-4
CDR3: CASSLDGGANVLTF
DNA: TGTGCCAGCAGCTTGGATGGTGGGGCCAACGTCCTGACTTTC

D: -
size: -
J: TRBJ2-7
V: TRBV7-2
CDR3: CASSLVYEQYF
DNA: TGTGCCAGCAGCTTAGTCTACGAGCAGTACTTC

D: -
size: -
J: TRBJ2-5
V: TRBV19
CDR3: CASSPSSLWAAQETQYF
DNA: TGTGCCAGTAGTCCTTCATCTCTGTGGGCGGCCCAAGAGACCCAGTACTTC

D: -
size: -
J: TRBJ1-5
V: TRBV7-9
CDR3: CASSLEGGSNQPQHF
DNA: TGTGCCAGCAGCTTAGAGGGGGGAAGCAATCAGCCCCAGCATTTT

D: -
size: -
J: TRBJ2-1
V: TRBV5-8
CDR3: CASITGRSSYNEQFF
DNA: TGTGCCAGCATTACTGGGCGGAGCTCCTACAATGAGCAGTTCTTC

D: TRBD2
size: -
J: TRBJ2-1
V: TRBV24-1
CDR3: CATSRTSGSTYNEQFF
DNA: TGTGCCACTAGTCGGACTAGCGGGAGCACCTACAATGAGCAGTTCTTC

D: -
size: -
J: TRBJ2-3
V: TRBV2
CDR3: CARSGTLTDTQYF
DNA: TGTGCCAGGTCCGGGACCCTCACAGATACGCAGTATTTT

D: TRBD1
size: -
J: TRBJ2-4
V: TRBV7-2
CDR3: CASSSDRANIQYF
DNA: TGTGCCAGCAGCTCGGACAGGGCAAACATTCAGTACTTC

D: -
size: -
J: TRBJ1-5
V: TRBV5-4
CDR3: CASSSGRKGQPQHF
DNA: TGTGCCAGCAGCTCGGGACGGAAAGGTCAGCCCCAGCATTTT

D: -
size: -
J: TRBJ2-7
V: TRBV6-5
CDR3: CASSYWAGAGLYEQYF
DNA: TGTGCCAGCAGTTATTGGGCGGGTGCAGGGCTCTACGAGCAGTACTTC

D: -
size: -
J: TRBJ2-2
V: TRBV27
CDR3: CASSLVGIAESGTGELFF
DNA: TGTGCCAGCAGTTTAGTCGGGATAGCGGAATCGGGAACCGGGGAGCTGTTTTTT

D: -
size: -
J: TRBJ2-1
V: TRBV28
CDR3: CASSFPRARGRDNEQFF
DNA: TGTGCCAGCAGCTTTCCCCGGGCAAGGGGCAGGGACAATGAGCAGTTCTTC

D: -
size: -
J: TRBJ1-3
V: TRBV7-8
CDR3: CASSLVPRNSGNTIYF
DNA: TGTGCCAGCAGCTTAGTTCCCCGAAACTCTGGAAACACCATATATTTT

D: TRBD2
size: -
J: TRBJ2-1
V: TRBV10-3
CDR3: CAIRRELAGGPSYNEQFF
DNA: TGTGCCATCAGGAGGGAACTAGCGGGAGGGCCCTCCTACAATGAGCAGTTCTTC

D: TRBD1
size: -
J: TRBJ2-3
V: TRBV24-1
CDR3: CATSAPPGQGGDTQYF
DNA: TGTGCCACCAGTGCCCCACCGGGACAGGGAGGGGATACGCAGTATTTT

D: -
size: once
J: TRBJ2-4
V: TRBV5-1
CDR3: CASSPDTPPPLAKNIQYF
DNA: TGCGCCAGCAGCCCGGACACCCCGCCCCCACTAGCCAAAAACATTCAGTACTTC

D: TRBD1
size: -
J: TRBJ1-4
V: TRBV7-2
CDR3: CASSLRTGLNEKLFF
DNA: TGTGCCAGCAGCTTAAGGACAGGTCTTAATGAAAAACTGTTTTTT

D: -
size: -
J: TRBJ2-1
V: TRBV5-4
CDR3: CASSLIGDNNEQFF
DNA: TGTGCCAGCAGCTTGATAGGAGATAACAATGAGCAGTTCTTC

D: TRBD2
size: -
J: TRBJ2-3
V: TRBV2
CDR3: CASSEWLAGGTDTQYF
DNA: TGTGCCAGCAGTGAATGGTTAGCGGGAGGTACAGATACGCAGTATTTT

D: -
size: -
J: TRBJ1-3
V: TRBV4-1
CDR3: CASSTRQTWGNTIYF
DNA: TGCGCCAGCAGCACCAGACAAACGTGGGGAAACACCATATATTTT

D: TRBD1
size: -
J: TRBJ1-2
V: TRBV6-5
CDR3: CASSYSTGNNYGYTF
DNA: TGTGCCAGCAGTTACTCGACAGGGAATAACTATGGCTACACCTTC

D: TRBD1
size: -
J: TRBJ1-2
V: TRBV6-2/TRBV6-3
CDR3: CASNPGQGSNGYTF
DNA: TGTGCCAGCAACCCTGGACAGGGATCGAATGGCTACACCTTC

D: -
size: -
J: TRBJ2-2
V: TRBV5-4
CDR3: CASSPGGWGAAGELFF
DNA: TGTGCCAGCAGCCCCGGGGGTTGGGGGGCGGCCGGGGAGCTGTTTTTT

D: -
size: -
J: TRBJ2-5
V: TRBV10-3
CDR3: CAISAPGSRETQYF
DNA: TGTGCCATCAGTGCCCCGGGGTCCAGGGAGACCCAGTACTTC

D: TRBD2
size: -
J: TRBJ2-7
V: TRBV7-6
CDR3: CASSLGGGRALGEQYF
DNA: TGTGCCAGCAGCTTAGGCGGCGGGAGGGCCTTGGGGGAGCAGTACTTC